The T cell receptor beta chain under discussion was sequenced for a study of cytomegalovirus exposure and HLA in healthy donors. Study background: Of roughly 400 genotyped donors, 81% grouped in the Caucasian-associated ancestry cluster.

Findings and limits, study-wide: It was only CMV serostatus that was available as immune exposure information. What was likely a sequencing artifact was a cluster of highly shared sequence variants. TCR sequences were mostly rare, though some public TCRs occurred in many donors.

It was with 60 Vbeta and 13 Jbeta primers that the PCR ran. The method was immunoSEQ multiplex PCR; TCRdb's version includes in-frame clones alone and lacks a portion of them. The table records tens of thousands of clones, just under 80% of them present only once. This CDR3 is built from 15 residues. The germline CDR1 and CDR2 sequences are MRHNA and SNTAGT. The ends lost 2 bases at V and 1 base at J; junction bases unmatched: 2. In the case of this clone: Its antigen is as yet unknown.

This sequence joins TRBV6-4 and TRBJ2-7; 10 nucleotides match TRBD2. This sequence originates from a woman aged 40 to 50 in good health and CMV-seropositive. The material sequenced was PBMCs. The CDR3 reads CASSDRLAGSYEQYF. The CDR3 DNA sequence: TGTGCCAGCAGTGACCGACTAGCGGGTTCCTACGAGCAGTACTTC.